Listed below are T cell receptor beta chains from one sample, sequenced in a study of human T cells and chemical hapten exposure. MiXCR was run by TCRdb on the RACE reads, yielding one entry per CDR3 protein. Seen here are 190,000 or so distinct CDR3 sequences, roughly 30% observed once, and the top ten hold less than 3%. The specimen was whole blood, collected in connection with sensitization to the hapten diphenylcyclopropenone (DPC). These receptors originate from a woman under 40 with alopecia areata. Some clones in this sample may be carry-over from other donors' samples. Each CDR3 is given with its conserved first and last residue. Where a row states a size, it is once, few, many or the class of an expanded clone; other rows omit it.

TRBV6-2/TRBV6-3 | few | CASSYPDEQFF
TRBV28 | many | CASSRGGRGDTQYF
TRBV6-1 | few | CASSEALMGYF
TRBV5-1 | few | CASSEGVRSEAFF
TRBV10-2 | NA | CASMVTGGTDTQYF
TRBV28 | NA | CASSSPTMAGGGQPQHF
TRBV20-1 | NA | CSASPGTSGRSFF
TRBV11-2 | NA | CASSLDHTENTEAFF
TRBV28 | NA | CASSLPARGYTEAFF
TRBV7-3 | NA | CASSQGGGGGYTF
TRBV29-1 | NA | CSVLTPGETQYF
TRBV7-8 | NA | CASSNFTGTGSYTF
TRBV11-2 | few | CASTDRGITGELFF
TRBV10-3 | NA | CAIRISGTINTEAFF
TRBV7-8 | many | CASSPRLRQETQYF
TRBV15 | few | CATSRGTAGLVQFF